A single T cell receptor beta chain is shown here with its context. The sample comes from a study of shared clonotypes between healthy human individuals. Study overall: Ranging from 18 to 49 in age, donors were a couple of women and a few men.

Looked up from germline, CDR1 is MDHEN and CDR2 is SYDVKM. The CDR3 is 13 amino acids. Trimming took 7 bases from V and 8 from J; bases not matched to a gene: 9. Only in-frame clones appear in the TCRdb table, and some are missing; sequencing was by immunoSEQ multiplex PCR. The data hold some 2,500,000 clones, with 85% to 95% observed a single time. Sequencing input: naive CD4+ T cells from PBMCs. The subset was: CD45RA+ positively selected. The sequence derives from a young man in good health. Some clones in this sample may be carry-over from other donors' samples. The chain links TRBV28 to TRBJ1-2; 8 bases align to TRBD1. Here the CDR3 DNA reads TGTGCCAGCACCAATACAGGGGGACGGGGCTACACCTTC. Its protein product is CASTNTGGRGYTF.